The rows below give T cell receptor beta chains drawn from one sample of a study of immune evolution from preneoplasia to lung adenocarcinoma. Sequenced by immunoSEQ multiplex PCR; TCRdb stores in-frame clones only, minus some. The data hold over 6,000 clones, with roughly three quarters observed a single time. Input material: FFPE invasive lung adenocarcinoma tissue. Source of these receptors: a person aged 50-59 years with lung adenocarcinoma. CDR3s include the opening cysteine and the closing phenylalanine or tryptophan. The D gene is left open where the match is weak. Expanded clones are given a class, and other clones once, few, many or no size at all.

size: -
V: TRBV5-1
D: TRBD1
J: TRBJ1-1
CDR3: CASSFGTGTSPEAFF
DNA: TGCGCCAGCAGCTTCGGGACAGGGACATCCCCAGAAGCTTTCTTT

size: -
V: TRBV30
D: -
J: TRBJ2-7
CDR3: CAWSVSNEQYF
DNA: TGTGCCTGGAGTGTCTCCAACGAGCAGTACTTC

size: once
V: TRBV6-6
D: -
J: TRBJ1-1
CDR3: CASSGQLLNTEAFF
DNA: TGTGCCAGCAGTGGACAGCTCCTGAACACTGAAGCTTTCTTT

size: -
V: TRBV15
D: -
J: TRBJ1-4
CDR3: CATSLEGEKLFF
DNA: TGTGCCACCAGTTTAGAGGGGGAAAAACTGTTTTTT

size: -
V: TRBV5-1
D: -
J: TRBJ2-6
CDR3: CASSPAVGSGANVLTF
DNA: TGCGCCAGCAGCCCTGCAGTGGGCTCTGGGGCCAACGTCCTGACTTTC

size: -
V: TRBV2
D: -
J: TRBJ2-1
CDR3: CASRQTQANNEQFF
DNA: TGTGCCAGCAGACAAACTCAGGCTAACAATGAGCAGTTCTTC

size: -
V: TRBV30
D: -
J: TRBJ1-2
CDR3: CAWRAEQGSGYTF
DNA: TGTGCCTGGAGAGCAGAACAGGGTTCTGGCTACACCTTC

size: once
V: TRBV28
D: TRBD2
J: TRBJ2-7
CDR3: CASSLPTNSGRGEQYF
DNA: TGTGCCAGCAGTTTACCGACTAATAGCGGGAGAGGGGAGCAGTACTTC

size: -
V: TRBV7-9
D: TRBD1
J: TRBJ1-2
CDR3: CASSPSGTGGGYTF
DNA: TGTGCCAGCAGCCCATCCGGCACAGGGGGTGGCTACACCTTC

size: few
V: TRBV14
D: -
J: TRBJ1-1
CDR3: CASSQASQSIGAFF
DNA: TGTGCCAGCAGCCAAGCTAGCCAGTCGATAGGTGCTTTCTTT

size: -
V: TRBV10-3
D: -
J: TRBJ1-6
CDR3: CAISSAGEGSPLHF
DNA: TGTGCCATCAGTTCCGCGGGGGAGGGTTCACCCCTCCACTTT

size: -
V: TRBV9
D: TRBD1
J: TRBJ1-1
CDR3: CASSGRTGGLGEAFF
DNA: TGTGCCAGCAGCGGCCGGACAGGGGGGCTAGGGGAAGCTTTCTTT

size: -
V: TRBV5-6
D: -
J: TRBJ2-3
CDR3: CASSLVAYTDTQYF
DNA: TGTGCCAGCAGCTTGGTTGCGTACACAGATACGCAGTATTTT

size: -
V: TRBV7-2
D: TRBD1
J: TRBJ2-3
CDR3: CASSFQGAQTDTQYF
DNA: TGTGCCAGCAGCTTTCAGGGGGCGCAAACAGATACGCAGTATTTT

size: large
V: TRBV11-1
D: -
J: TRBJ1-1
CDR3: CASSLGDDLNTEAFF
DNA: TGTGCCAGCAGCTTAGGTGATGATTTGAACACTGAAGCTTTCTTT